This is a list of T cell receptor beta chains from one sample in a study of T cell responses to AZD1222 COVID-19 vaccine. Repertoires were generated with immunoSEQ multiplex PCR, while TCRdb's copy carries only in-frame clones and drops some. Found here are more than 130,000 clones, around nine tenths of them singletons; the top ten hold approximately 3.6%. Sequenced here: peripheral blood, sampled on day 0 of AZD1222 vaccination. Every receptor here comes from an adult in good health. Both conserved end residues are part of each CDR3. Fields, in order: V gene, clone size, J gene, D gene, CDR3 DNA, CDR3 protein. A D gene is named only where the DNA matches it firmly. The size entry is marked missing in some rows and otherwise reads once, few, many or a size class.

>TRBV30|once|TRBJ1-1|NA
TGTGCCTGGAGTGTACTCGGGAACACTGAAGCTTTCTTT
CAWSVLGNTEAFF
>TRBV13|NA|TRBJ1-3|NA
TGTGCCAGCAGCCTACGACAGGTTCACTCCTCTGGAAACACCATATATTTT
CASSLRQVHSSGNTIYF
>TRBV12-2|NA|TRBJ2-1|NA
TGTGCAAGCTGGGGGGCGGATGAGCAGTTCTTC
CASWGADEQFF
>TRBV2|NA|TRBJ2-1|NA
TGTGCCAGCAGTGAAGAAGGGACGGGGAACAATGAGCAGTTCTTC
CASSEEGTGNNEQFF
>TRBV6-6|NA|TRBJ2-3|TRBD1
TGTGCCAGCAGTAACCGGGACAGGCCCTTAGATACGCAGTATTTT
CASSNRDRPLDTQYF
>TRBV27|once|TRBJ1-6|NA
TGTGCCAGCTTCAAACTATTCCGGGGGAATAATTCACCCCTCCACTTT
CASFKLFRGNNSPLHF
>TRBV11-2|once|TRBJ2-7|TRBD2
TGTGCCAGCAGCGCCTCGGGGCGGGGGATCGTTAGCAACGAGCAGTACTTC
CASSASGRGIVSNEQYF
>TRBV7-3|many|TRBJ1-1|NA
TGTGCCAGCAGGGGCAACACTGAAGCTTTCTTT
CASRGNTEAFF
>TRBV18|NA|TRBJ1-1|NA
TGTGCCAGCTCACCACCCGGGGAAGCTTTCTTT
CASSPPGEAFF
>TRBV6-6|NA|TRBJ2-5|NA
TGTGCCAGCAGTTACTTCGAGACCCAGTACTTC
CASSYFETQYF
>TRBV6-5|NA|TRBJ1-2|TRBD1
TGTGCCAGCACCCAGGACAGGGTCTATGGCTACACCTTC
CASTQDRVYGYTF
>TRBV10-3|NA|TRBJ2-7|TRBD2
TGTGCCATCAGTAGCGGGAGGGCCCCCTACGAGCAGTACTTC
CAISSGRAPYEQYF
>TRBV28|NA|TRBJ1-4|NA
TGTGCCAGCAGTTCCCCGACAGGTTTTAATGAAAAACTGTTTTTT
CASSSPTGFNEKLFF
>TRBV30|NA|TRBJ1-4|NA
TGTGCCTGGACCTCAAGGGCGCCTAATGAAAAACTGTTTTTT
CAWTSRAPNEKLFF
>TRBV27|NA|TRBJ1-5|TRBD1
TGTGCCAGCAGTCCCGGGACAGAGAATCAGCCCCAGCATTTT
CASSPGTENQPQHF
>TRBV7-8|NA|TRBJ1-6|TRBD1
TGTGCCAGCAGCTTACAACAGGGGCTAAATAATTCACCCCTCCACTTT
CASSLQQGLNNSPLHF
>TRBV7-8|NA|TRBJ2-7|NA
TGTGCCAGCAGTTCCAGCTCCTACGAGCAGTACTTC
CASSSSSYEQYF
>TRBV27|NA|TRBJ2-2|NA
TGTGCCAGCAGTTTCCCTGGGGGGGGCCGGACCGGGGAGCTGTTTTTT
CASSFPGGGRTGELFF
>TRBV7-2|NA|TRBJ1-5|TRBD1
TGTGCCAGCAGCCCCCGACAGGGAGGGGACCAGCCCCAGCATTTT
CASSPRQGGDQPQHF
>TRBV6-5|NA|TRBJ1-1|NA
TGTGCCAGCAGGGGCCCCAGGGTGAACACTGAAGCTTTCTTT
CASRGPRVNTEAFF
>TRBV5-1|NA|TRBJ1-3|TRBD1
TGCGCCAGCAGCTTGGGACAGGGTGTCGGGGGAAACACCATATATTTT
CASSLGQGVGGNTIYF
>TRBV15|NA|TRBJ1-2|NA
TGTGCCACCAGCAGAGACGTCGGATCAAATGGCTACACCTTC
CATSRDVGSNGYTF
>TRBV20-1|NA|TRBJ1-3|NA
TGCAGTGCTAGTAGGGGTGCTGGAAACACCATATATTTT
CSASRGAGNTIYF
>TRBV4-1|once|TRBJ1-1|NA
TGCGCCAGCAGCCGGTCTAGAGGGGACACTGAAGCTTTCTTT
CASSRSRGDTEAFF
>TRBV10-3|NA|TRBJ2-2|TRBD1
TGTGCCATCGCAGGACAGGGGGTGAACACCGGGGAGCTGTTTTTT
CAIAGQGVNTGELFF
>TRBV30|NA|TRBJ1-5|NA
TGTGCCTGGAGTTGGGGGGTCGGACAGCCCCAGCATTTT
CAWSWGVGQPQHF
>TRBV11-3|NA|TRBJ2-7|TRBD2
TGTGCCAGCAGCTTAAATTTCGATGCGGGAGGGCCCCCTCCCCCCTACGAGCAGTACTTC
CASSLNFDAGGPPPPYEQYF
>TRBV7-2|NA|TRBJ1-2|NA
TGTGCCAGCAGCCCAGGGGTAGCGGGGGCACGCTATGGCTACACCTTC
CASSPGVAGARYGYTF
>TRBV11-2|NA|TRBJ1-1|NA
TGTGCCAGCAGCTTGGGCACGGTCGGAGCTTTCTTT
CASSLGTVGAFF
>TRBV7-9|NA|TRBJ2-5|TRBD2
TGTGCCAGCAGTCGACTAGCGGGGGGGTTAGAGACCCAGTACTTC
CASSRLAGGLETQYF
>TRBV9|once|TRBJ2-2|TRBD1
TGTGCCAGCAGCGTCAGGGGGAACCCACCCACCGGGGAGCTGTTTTTT
CASSVRGNPPTGELFF
>TRBV18|once|TRBJ1-6|NA
TGTGCCAGCTCACCAACGACCGGGACGGGAGCCTATAATTCACCCCTCCACTTT
CASSPTTGTGAYNSPLHF
>TRBV19|NA|TRBJ2-3|NA
TGTGCCAGTAGTATGAGAACAGATACGCAGTATTTT
CASSMRTDTQYF
>TRBV5-1|NA|TRBJ1-1|NA
TGCGCCAGCAGCTTGGGAAATGGGGGGTCGGCTGAAGCTTTCTTT
CASSLGNGGSAEAFF
>TRBV3-1/TRBV3-2|NA|TRBJ1-1|NA
TGTGCCAGCAGCCGGGACGGCCGGACTGAAGCTTTCTTT
CASSRDGRTEAFF
>TRBV6-5|once|TRBJ2-1|NA
TGTGCCAGCAGTCGTTGGGGGGAGCAGTTCTTC
CASSRWGEQFF
>TRBV6-2/TRBV6-3|NA|TRBJ2-7|TRBD2
TGTGCCAGCAGTTACAGGGAGGGCTCCTACGAGCAGTACTTC
CASSYREGSYEQYF
>TRBV30|NA|TRBJ1-6|TRBD1
TGTGCCTGGTGGGACAGGGTTTCACCCCTCCACTTT
CAWWDRVSPLHF
>TRBV7-2|NA|TRBJ2-1|TRBD2
TGTGCCAGCAGCTTAGAAGGCGCTAGCGGGGCTTACAATGAGCAGTTCTTC
CASSLEGASGAYNEQFF
>TRBV6-6|NA|TRBJ2-2|TRBD1
TGTGCCAGCAGTTACCCGGGACAGGGGGAGACCGGGGAGCTGTTTTTT
CASSYPGQGETGELFF